This T cell receptor beta chain derives from a study of blood T cell repertoires in COVID-19. J was trimmed by 6 bases and V by 6 bases; bases with no gene match: 11. CDR3 length equals 15 residues. Seattle patients were enrolled during active infection and followed longitudinally. TCRdb's copy holds only in-frame clones and misses some; the assay was immunoSEQ multiplex PCR. The data show fewer than 250,000 clones, 82% seen once. The specimen sequenced was peripheral blood. This receptor was taken from a woman aged 55 to 70 with COVID-19, enrolled during active disease. The genes are TRBV23-1 and TRBJ2-7; 10 bases line up with TRBD1. TRBV23-1 is treated as an ORF (open reading frame) with a function not yet certain. Here the CDR3 reads CASRVTGTGAPEQYF. CDR3 bases: TGCGCCAGCAGGGTTACCGGGACAGGGGCACCCGAGCAGTACTTC.